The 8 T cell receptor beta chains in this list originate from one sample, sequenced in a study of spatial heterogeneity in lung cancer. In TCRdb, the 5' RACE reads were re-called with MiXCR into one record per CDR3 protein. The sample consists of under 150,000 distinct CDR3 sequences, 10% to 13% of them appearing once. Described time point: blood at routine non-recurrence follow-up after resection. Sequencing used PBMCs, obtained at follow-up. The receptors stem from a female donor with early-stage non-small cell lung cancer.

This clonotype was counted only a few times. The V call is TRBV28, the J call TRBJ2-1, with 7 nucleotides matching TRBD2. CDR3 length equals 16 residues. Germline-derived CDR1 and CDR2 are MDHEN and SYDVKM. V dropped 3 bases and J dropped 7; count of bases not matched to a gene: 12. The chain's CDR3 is CASSLRRERFTNEQFF. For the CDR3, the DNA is TGTGCCAGCAGTTTGAGGCGGGAGCGATTTACTAATGAGCAGTTCTTC.

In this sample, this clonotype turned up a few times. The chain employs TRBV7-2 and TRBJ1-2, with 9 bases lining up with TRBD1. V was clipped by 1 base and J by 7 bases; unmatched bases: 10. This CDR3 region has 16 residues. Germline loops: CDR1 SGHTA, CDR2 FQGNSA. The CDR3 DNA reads TGTGCCAGCAGCTTAGGGCCCCTCGGGACAGGGTTTGGCTACACCTTC. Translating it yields CASSLGPLGTGFGYTF.

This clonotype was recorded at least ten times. Here the CDR3 DNA reads TGTGCCAGCAGTTACCAGAGACAGGGGAACATCTATGGCTACACCTTC. The encoded protein is CASSYQRQGNIYGYTF. V gene TRBV28 combines with J gene TRBJ1-2, with 8 bases fitting TRBD1. The germline V gene encodes CDR1 MDHEN and CDR2 SYDVKM. The CDR3 spans 16 residues. J lost 4 bases, V lost 4 bases, and 11 bases had no gene match.

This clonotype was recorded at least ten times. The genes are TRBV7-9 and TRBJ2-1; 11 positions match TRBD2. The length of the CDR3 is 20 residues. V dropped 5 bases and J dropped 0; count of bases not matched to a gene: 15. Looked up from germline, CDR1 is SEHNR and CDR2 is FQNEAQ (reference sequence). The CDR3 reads CASSPGASGRSGSSYNEQFF. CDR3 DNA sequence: TGTGCCAGCAGCCCCGGGGCTAGCGGGAGGTCCGGGAGCTCCTACAATGAGCAGTTCTTC. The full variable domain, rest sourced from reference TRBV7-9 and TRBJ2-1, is DTGVSQNPRHKITKRGQNVTFRCDPISEHNRLYWYRQTLGQGPEFLTYFQNEAQLEKSRLLSDRFSAERPKGSFSTLEIQRTEQGDSAMYLCASSPGASGRSGSSYNEQFFGPGTRLTVL.

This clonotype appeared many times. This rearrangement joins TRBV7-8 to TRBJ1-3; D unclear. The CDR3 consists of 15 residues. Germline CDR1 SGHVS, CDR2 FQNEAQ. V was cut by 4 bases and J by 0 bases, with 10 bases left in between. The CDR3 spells CASSSYLSSGNTIYF. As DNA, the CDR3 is TGTGCCAGCAGCTCATATCTGAGCTCTGGAAACACCATATATTTT. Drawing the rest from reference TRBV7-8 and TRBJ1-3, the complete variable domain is GAGVSQSPRYKVAKRGQDVALRCDPISGHVSLFWYQQALGQGPEFLTYFQNEAQLDKSGLPSDRFFAERPEGSVSTLKIQRTQQEDSAVYLCASSSYLSSGNTIYFGEGSWLTVV.

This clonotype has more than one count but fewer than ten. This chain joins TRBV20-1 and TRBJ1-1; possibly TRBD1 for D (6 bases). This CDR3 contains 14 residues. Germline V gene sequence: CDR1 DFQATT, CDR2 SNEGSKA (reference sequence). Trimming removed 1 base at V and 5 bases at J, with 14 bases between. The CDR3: CSARVTRGNTEAFF. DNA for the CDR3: TGCAGTGCTAGAGTCACCAGGGGAAATACTGAAGCTTTCTTT.

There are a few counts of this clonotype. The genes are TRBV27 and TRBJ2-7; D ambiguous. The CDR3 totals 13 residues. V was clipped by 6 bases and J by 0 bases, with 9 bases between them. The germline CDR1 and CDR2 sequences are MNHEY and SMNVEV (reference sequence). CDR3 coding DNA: TGTGCCAGCAGGTCGGTTAACTCCTACGAGCAGTACTTC. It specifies CASRSVNSYEQYF.

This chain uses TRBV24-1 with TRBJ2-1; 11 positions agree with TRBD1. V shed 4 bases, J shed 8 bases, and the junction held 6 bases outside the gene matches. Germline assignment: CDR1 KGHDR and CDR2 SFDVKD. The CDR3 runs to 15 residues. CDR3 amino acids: CATSDSGTGGDEQFF. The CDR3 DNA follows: TGTGCCACCAGTGACTCCGGGACAGGGGGGGATGAGCAGTTCTTC.